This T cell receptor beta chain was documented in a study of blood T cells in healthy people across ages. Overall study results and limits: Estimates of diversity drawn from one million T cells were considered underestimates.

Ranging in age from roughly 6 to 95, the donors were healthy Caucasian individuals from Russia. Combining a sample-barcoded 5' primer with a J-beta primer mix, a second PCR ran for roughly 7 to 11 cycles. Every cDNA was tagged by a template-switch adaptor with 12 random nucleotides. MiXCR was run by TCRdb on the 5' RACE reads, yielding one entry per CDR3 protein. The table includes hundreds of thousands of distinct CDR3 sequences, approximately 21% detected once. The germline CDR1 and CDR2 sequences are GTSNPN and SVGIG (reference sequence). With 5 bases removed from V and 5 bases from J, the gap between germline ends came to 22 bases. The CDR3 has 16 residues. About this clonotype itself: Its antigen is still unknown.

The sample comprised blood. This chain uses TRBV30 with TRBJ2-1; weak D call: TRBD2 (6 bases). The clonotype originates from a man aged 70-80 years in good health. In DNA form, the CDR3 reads TGTGCCTGGGAAAGCTTGGAACTAGCCAAGCACAATGAGCAGTTCTTC. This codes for CAWESLELAKHNEQFF.